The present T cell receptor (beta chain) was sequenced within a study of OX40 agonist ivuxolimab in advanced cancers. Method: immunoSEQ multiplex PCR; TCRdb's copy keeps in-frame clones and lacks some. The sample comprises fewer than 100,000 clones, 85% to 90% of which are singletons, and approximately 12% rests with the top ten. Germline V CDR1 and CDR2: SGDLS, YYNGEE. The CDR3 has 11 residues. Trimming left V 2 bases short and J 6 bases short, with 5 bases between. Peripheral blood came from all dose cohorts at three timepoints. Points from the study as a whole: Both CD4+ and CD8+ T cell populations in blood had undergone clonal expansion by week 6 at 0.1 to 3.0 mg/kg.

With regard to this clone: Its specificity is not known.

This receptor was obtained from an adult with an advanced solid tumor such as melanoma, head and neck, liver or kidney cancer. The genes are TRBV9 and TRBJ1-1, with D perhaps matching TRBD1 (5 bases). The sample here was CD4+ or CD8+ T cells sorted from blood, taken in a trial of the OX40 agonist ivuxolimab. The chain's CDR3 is CASSVGAEAFF. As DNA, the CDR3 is TGTGCCAGCAGCGTGGGGGCTGAAGCTTTCTTT.